A selection of T cell receptor beta chains follows, all from one sample in a study of CD8+ T cells in alopecia areata. The table came from immunoSEQ multiplex PCR; TCRdb's copy has only in-frame clones and leaves some out. The sample has about 200,000 clones; 55% to 70% are singletons. The sample in question was CD4+ T cells sorted from blood, obtained at week 24, from a patient treated with tofacitinib. The receptors derive from a human donor with alopecia areata. CDR3s include the opening cysteine and the closing phenylalanine or tryptophan. The order of the fields is J gene, V gene, clone size, D gene, CDR3 DNA, CDR3 protein. D genes are given only for firm matches. Clone sizes are given selectively: once, few, many, or a class where the clone is expanded.

TRBJ2-5	TRBV7-3	few	.	TGTGCCAGCAGCCACCACACAGGGCTCGGCGAGACCCAGTACTTC	CASSHHTGLGETQYF
TRBJ1-6	TRBV7-2	.	.	TGTGCCAGCAGCTTATACAGCCTTAATTCACCCCTCCACTTT	CASSLYSLNSPLHF
TRBJ2-5	TRBV5-1	few	TRBD1	TGCGCCAGCAGCCGACGGGGACAGGGGCTTCAAGAGACCCAGTACTTC	CASSRRGQGLQETQYF
TRBJ1-1	TRBV2	.	TRBD1	TGTGCCAGCAGGTTCAACAGGGGGAGGGACACTGAAGCTTTCTTT	CASRFNRGRDTEAFF
TRBJ1-1	TRBV5-6	few	.	TGTGCCAGCAGCCTGGTGGGGGGAAAGAACACTGAAGCTTTCTTT	CASSLVGGKNTEAFF
TRBJ2-7	TRBV7-3	.	.	TGTGCCAGCAGCTTAAGTATGTCGCACGAGCAGTACTTC	CASSLSMSHEQYF
TRBJ2-3	TRBV5-1	.	.	TGCGCCAGCAGCTTGGACAGAGAAGAAACGCAGTATTTT	CASSLDREETQYF
TRBJ2-7	TRBV4-2	.	TRBD1	TGTGCCAGCAGCCAAGCCGGGACAGGGTCCTACGAGCAGTACTTC	CASSQAGTGSYEQYF
TRBJ2-2	TRBV21-1	few	.	TGTGCCAGCCGACAGGGTAGCGGACAAAACAACACCGGGGAGCTGTTTTTT	CASRQGSGQNNTGELFF
TRBJ2-3	TRBV29-1	.	.	TGCAGCGTTGAGACCGACCCGGATACGCAGTATTTT	CSVETDPDTQYF
TRBJ1-2	TRBV11-2	.	TRBD1	TGTGCCAGCAGCTTAGCCTATATAGGACAGGGAAACTATGGCTACACCTTC	CASSLAYIGQGNYGYTF
TRBJ1-5	TRBV5-4	few	.	TGTGCCAGCAGCTACGCCGGAGGGAATCAGCCCCAGCATTTT	CASSYAGGNQPQHF
TRBJ2-5	TRBV7-2	.	.	TGTGCCAGCAATCTAAATCGGGAGACCCAGTACTTC	CASNLNRETQYF
TRBJ1-2	TRBV9	.	TRBD1	TGTGCCAGCAGCGTAGGACAGGGGGAGGCGGCCTTC	CASSVGQGEAAF
TRBJ2-1	TRBV4-1	few	TRBD1	TGCGCCAGCAGCCAGACCGGGACAGGGCACAATGAGCAGTTCTTC	CASSQTGTGHNEQFF
TRBJ1-1	TRBV28	few	.	TGTGCCATCGCTGGGACGGCCGACACTGAAGCTTTCTTT	CAIAGTADTEAFF
TRBJ1-2	TRBV4-2	.	.	TGTGCCAGCAGCCGGGACACCGGGGCCTATGGCTACACCTTC	CASSRDTGAYGYTF
TRBJ2-5	TRBV5-4	.	TRBD2	TGTGCCAGCAGCTTGGTGGCGGGGGTAGGGGAGACCCAGTACTTC	CASSLVAGVGETQYF
TRBJ2-1	TRBV15	.	.	TGTGCCACCAGCAGAGAGGGAAGGGTTATCTACAATGAGCAGTTCTTC	CATSREGRVIYNEQFF
TRBJ2-6	TRBV19	once	.	TGTGCCAGTAATGAGTACTCTGGGGCCAACGTCCTGACTTTC	CASNEYSGANVLTF
TRBJ2-1	TRBV29-1	.	.	TGCAGCGTTGTTCCCCTTACTAGCTTTGCTGAGCAGTTCTTC	CSVVPLTSFAEQFF
TRBJ1-2	TRBV2	.	.	TGTGCCAGCAGTGAAGCGTCCCGGAGAGACGGCTACACCTTC	CASSEASRRDGYTF
TRBJ2-7	TRBV7-7	.	.	TGTGCCAGCAGCTTAGGGACAAGGGGAACCTACGAGCAGTACTTC	CASSLGTRGTYEQYF
TRBJ2-3	TRBV4-3	.	.	TGCGCCAGCAGCCGGGACGGGACTGGTGCAGATACGCAGTATTTT	CASSRDGTGADTQYF
TRBJ2-5	TRBV2	.	.	TGTGCCAGCAGTGGCGGTTGGGGAGAGACCCAGTACTTC	CASSGGWGETQYF
TRBJ1-1	TRBV7-3	.	TRBD1	TGTGCCAGCAGCTCTCAGGGGGCCGGCACTGAAGCTTTCTTT	CASSSQGAGTEAFF
TRBJ2-7	TRBV5-1	.	TRBD1	TGCGCCAGCAGCTTGCAAGGACAGGGGAGCAACGAGCAGTACTTC	CASSLQGQGSNEQYF
TRBJ1-4	TRBV27	once	TRBD1	TGTGCCAGCAGTTTAACAGGGGTGGGAGAAAAACTGTTTTTT	CASSLTGVGEKLFF